This T cell receptor beta chain was recovered during a study of cytomegalovirus exposure and HLA in healthy donors. Study outcomes and limitations: V- and J-gene trimming of TCR beta was linked (in a later analysis) to a missense DCLRE1C variant.

The donors gave bone marrow, and they were healthy. Of note for this clone: Its antigen is as yet unknown.

The PCR made use of 60 Vbeta and 13 Jbeta primers. Produced via immunoSEQ multiplex PCR; TCRdb's table is partial and in-frame only. The table has 150,000 or so clones, 75% to 85% seen once. V was trimmed by 5 bases and J by 1 base, leaving 12 bases between them. Germline V gives CDR1 SGHTA, CDR2 FQGNSA. This CDR3 spans 14 amino acids. The clonotype comes from a woman between 18 and 30 years old in good health and CMV-seropositive. The sequencing sample was made of PBMCs. This chain uses TRBV7-2 with TRBJ2-7; tentative D call: TRBD2 (6 bases). CDR3 in amino acids: CASSRRSGSYEQYF. CDR3 nucleotide sequence: TGTGCCAGCAGCCGCCGCAGCGGGTCCTACGAGCAGTACTTC.